The clone carrying this T cell receptor beta chain was observed a few times. Authors' data handling: Estimates of nucleated cell counts were drawn from the amplification of reference gene primers. The data were produced by immunoSEQ multiplex PCR, yet TCRdb's version contains in-frame clones alone and is incomplete. The D gene and trimming were derived from the DNA, and the V and J assignments and clone size from that table. The repertoire includes 190,000 or so clones, 85% of them detected once, and 18% sits in the top ten. The entry originates in a study of blood T cell repertoires in COVID-19. Study members were between 18 and 89 years old and lived in 24 US regions. Donors were grouped by their self-reported clinical history. V lost 1 base, J lost 5 bases, and 7 bases stayed unmatched. The CDR3 extends over 15 amino acids. Germline V lookup: CDR1 SGHAT, CDR2 FQNNGV.

The receptor comes from a man in his forties who had recovered from COVID-19. Sequenced: PBMCs or T cells enriched from blood (not recorded which). The chain couples TRBV11-2 to TRBJ2-7, with TRBD1 matching over 8 bases. CDR3 amino acids: CASSLGGRGQDEQYF. DNA of the CDR3: TGTGCCAGCAGCTTAGGGGGCAGGGGGCAAGACGAGCAGTACTTC.